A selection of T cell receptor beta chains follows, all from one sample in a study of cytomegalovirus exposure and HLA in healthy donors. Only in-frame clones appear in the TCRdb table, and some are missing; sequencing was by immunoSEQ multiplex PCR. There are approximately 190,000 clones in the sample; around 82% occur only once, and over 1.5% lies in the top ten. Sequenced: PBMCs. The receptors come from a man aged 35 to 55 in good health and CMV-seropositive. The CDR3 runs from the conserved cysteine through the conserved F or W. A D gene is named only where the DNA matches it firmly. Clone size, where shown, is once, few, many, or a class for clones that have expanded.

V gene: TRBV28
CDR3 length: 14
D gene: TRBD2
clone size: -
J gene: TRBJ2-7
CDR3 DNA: TGTGCCAGCAGAATCGGGAGGGGCTCCTACGAGCAGTACTTC
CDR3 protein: CASRIGRGSYEQYF

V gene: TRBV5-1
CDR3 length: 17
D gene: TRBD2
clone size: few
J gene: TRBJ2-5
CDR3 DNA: TGCGCCAGCAGTGTCGGGACTAGCGGGTTCGCTCAAGAGACCCAGTACTTC
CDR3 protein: CASSVGTSGFAQETQYF

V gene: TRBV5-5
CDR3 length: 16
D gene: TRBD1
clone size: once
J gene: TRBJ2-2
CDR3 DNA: TGTGCCAGCAGCTTGGTTCCAGGGGGGAACACCGGGGAGCTGTTTTTT
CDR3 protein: CASSLVPGGNTGELFF

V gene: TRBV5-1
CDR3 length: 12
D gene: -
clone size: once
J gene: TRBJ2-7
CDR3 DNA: TGCGCCAGCAGCCAGGGAACTTACGAGCAGTACTTC
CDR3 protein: CASSQGTYEQYF

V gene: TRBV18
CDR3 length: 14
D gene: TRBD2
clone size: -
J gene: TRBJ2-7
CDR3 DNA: TGTGCCAGCTCACGTGGACTAGCACCCTACGAGCAGTACTTC
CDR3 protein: CASSRGLAPYEQYF

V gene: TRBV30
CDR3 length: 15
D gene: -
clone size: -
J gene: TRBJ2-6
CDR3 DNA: TGTGCCTGGAGTGCTCAGGCAGCCGGGGCCAACGTCCTGACTTTC
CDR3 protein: CAWSAQAAGANVLTF

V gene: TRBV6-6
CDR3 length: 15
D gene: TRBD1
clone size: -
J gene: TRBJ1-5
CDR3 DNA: TGTGCCAGCAGTTACTCATCGGCAGGGGGTCAGCCCCAGCATTTT
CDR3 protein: CASSYSSAGGQPQHF

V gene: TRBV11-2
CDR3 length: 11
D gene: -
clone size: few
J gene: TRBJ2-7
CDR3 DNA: TGTGCCAGCAGTAACACCTACGAGCAGTACTTC
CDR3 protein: CASSNTYEQYF

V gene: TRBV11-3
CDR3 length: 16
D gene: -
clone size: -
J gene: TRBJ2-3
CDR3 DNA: TGTGCCAGCAGCACCCCCGCCCGGGACAAAAAAGATACGCAGTATTTT
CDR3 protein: CASSTPARDKKDTQYF

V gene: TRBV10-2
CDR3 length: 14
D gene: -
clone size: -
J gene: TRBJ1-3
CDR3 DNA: TGCGCCAGCAGCGACGGAGCCTCTGGAAACACCATATATTTT
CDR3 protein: CASSDGASGNTIYF

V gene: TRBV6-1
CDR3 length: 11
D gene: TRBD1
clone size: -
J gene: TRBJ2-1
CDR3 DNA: TGTGGCGGGACAGGGGACAATGAGCAGTTCTTC
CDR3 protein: CGGTGDNEQFF

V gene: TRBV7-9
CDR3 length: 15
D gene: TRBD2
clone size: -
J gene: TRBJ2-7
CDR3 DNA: TGTGCCAGCAGCTTTGGACTAGCGGGAACCTACGAGCAGTACTTC
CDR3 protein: CASSFGLAGTYEQYF

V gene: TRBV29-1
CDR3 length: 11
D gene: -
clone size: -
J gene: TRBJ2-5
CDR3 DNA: TGCAGCGTGGACAGACAAGAGACCCAGTACTTC
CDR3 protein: CSVDRQETQYF

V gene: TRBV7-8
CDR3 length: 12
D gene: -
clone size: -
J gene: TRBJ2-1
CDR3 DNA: TGTGCCAGTAAACAGGGAGACAATGAGCAGTTCTTC
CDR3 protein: CASKQGDNEQFF

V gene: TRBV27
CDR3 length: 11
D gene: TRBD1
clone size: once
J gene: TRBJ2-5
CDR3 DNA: TGTGCCAGCACCAGGGGGGAGACCCAGTACTTC
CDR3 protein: CASTRGETQYF

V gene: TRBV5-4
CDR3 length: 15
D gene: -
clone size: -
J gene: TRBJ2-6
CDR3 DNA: TGTGCCAGCAGCCCCGGGGGCTCTGGGGCCAACGTCCTGACTTTC
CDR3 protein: CASSPGGSGANVLTF

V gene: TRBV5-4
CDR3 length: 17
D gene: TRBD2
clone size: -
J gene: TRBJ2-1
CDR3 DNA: TGTGCCAGCAGCCGAACCAGCGGGATGAGCTCCTACAATGAGCAGTTCTTC
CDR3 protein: CASSRTSGMSSYNEQFF

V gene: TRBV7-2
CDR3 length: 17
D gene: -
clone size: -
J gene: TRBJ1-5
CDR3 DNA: TGTGCCAGCAGCATTGGACATCCCCTCCTGGGCAATCAGCCCCAGCATTTT
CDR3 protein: CASSIGHPLLGNQPQHF

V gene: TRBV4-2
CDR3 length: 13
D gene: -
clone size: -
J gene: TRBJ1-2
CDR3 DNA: TGTGCCAGCAGCCAAGATATCGCTAGTGGCTACACCTTC
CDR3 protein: CASSQDIASGYTF

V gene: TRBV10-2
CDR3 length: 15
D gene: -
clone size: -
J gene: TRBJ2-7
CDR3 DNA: TGCGCCAGCAGAAAGTCTAGCGGAGGGGGCTACGAGCAGTACTTC
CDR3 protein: CASRKSSGGGYEQYF

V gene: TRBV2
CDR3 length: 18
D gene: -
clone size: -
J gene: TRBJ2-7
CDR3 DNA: TGTGCCAGCAGTTTCCCCACAGGGAAGGAGACCGCACCCTACGAGCAGTACTTC
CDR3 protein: CASSFPTGKETAPYEQYF

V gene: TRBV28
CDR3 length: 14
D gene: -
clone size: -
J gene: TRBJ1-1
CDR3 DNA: TGTGCCAGCAGCCATAGACGGGAGAACACTGAAGCTTTCTTT
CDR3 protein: CASSHRRENTEAFF

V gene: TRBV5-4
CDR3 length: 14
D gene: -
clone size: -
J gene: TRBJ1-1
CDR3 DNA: TGTGCCAGCAGCTTTAGAGGGGGGGGCACTGAAGCTTTCTTT
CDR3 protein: CASSFRGGGTEAFF